Listed below are T cell receptor beta chains from one sample, sequenced in a study of T cell responses to AZD1222 COVID-19 vaccine. Clones were read by immunoSEQ multiplex PCR, and TCRdb kept only the in-frame ones, dropping some. This table holds around 180,000 clones, more than 70% found once. Sample: peripheral blood, taken 28 days after the second AZD1222 dose. These receptors all come from an adult who received the AZD1222 COVID-19 vaccine. Both conserved end residues are part of each CDR3. A D gene is named only where the DNA matches it firmly. Rows give clone size only sometimes, using once, few, many, or a class for an expanded clone.

clone_size d_call j_call v_call cdr3_aa cdr3_nt
NA NA TRBJ2-7 TRBV6-5 CASSYLQSYEQYF TGTGCCAGCAGTTATCTTCAGAGCTACGAGCAGTACTTC
NA NA TRBJ2-7 TRBV29-1 CSVNSGSYEQYF TGCAGCGTTAACTCTGGATCCTACGAGCAGTACTTC
NA NA TRBJ2-5 TRBV2 CASSEGAGRETQYF TGTGCCAGCAGCGAGGGGGCAGGGAGGGAGACCCAGTACTTC
NA TRBD1 TRBJ1-4 TRBV7-2 CASSLQGGWEKLFF TGTGCCAGCAGCTTACAGGGGGGGTGGGAAAAACTGTTTTTT
NA NA TRBJ2-3 TRBV30 CAWTAGDPQYF TGTGCCTGGACGGCTGGAGATCCGCAGTATTTT
NA NA TRBJ1-1 TRBV18 CASSRDQNTEAFF TGTGCCAGCTCACGGGACCAAAACACTGAAGCTTTCTTT
NA NA TRBJ2-3 TRBV20-1 CSASLYGAGTDTQYF TGCAGTGCTAGTCTCTACGGAGCTGGGACAGATACGCAGTATTTT
NA NA TRBJ1-1 TRBV10-3 CAISGARGIVGTEAFF TGTGCCATCAGTGGGGCCAGGGGAATTGTTGGCACTGAAGCTTTCTTT
NA NA TRBJ1-6 TRBV28 CASSTGNSPLHF TGTGCCAGCAGCACGGGGAATTCACCCCTCCACTTT
NA NA TRBJ2-7 TRBV19 CASRQRDGPYEQYF TGTGCCAGTAGACAACGGGACGGGCCCTACGAGCAGTACTTC
NA TRBD2 TRBJ2-2 TRBV18 CASSAANAGAGELFF TGTGCCAGCTCAGCCGCTAATGCGGGAGCCGGGGAGCTGTTTTTT
NA NA TRBJ1-4 TRBV6-5 CATSSRGDEKLFF TGTGCCACCTCGTCCCGGGGTGATGAAAAACTGTTTTTT
NA TRBD1 TRBJ1-1 TRBV6-2/TRBV6-3 CASSYSTGTGGGTEAFF TGTGCCAGCAGTTACTCCACCGGGACAGGGGGGGGCACTGAAGCTTTCTTT
NA NA TRBJ2-7 TRBV13 CASSLGRKVEQYF TGTGCCAGCTCCCTCGGTAGAAAGGTCGAGCAGTACTTC
once NA TRBJ2-1 TRBV9 CASSIQDGSSYNEQFF TGTGCCAGCAGCATTCAGGACGGGAGCTCCTACAATGAGCAGTTCTTC
NA TRBD2 TRBJ2-2 TRBV4-3 CASSQMTLAGGSSGELFF TGCGCCAGCAGCCAAATGACGCTAGCGGGAGGCTCAAGCGGGGAGCTGTTTTTT
NA NA TRBJ2-3 TRBV6-2/TRBV6-3 CASSYLTVTDTQYF TGTGCCAGCAGTTACTTAACAGTCACAGATACGCAGTATTTT
NA TRBD2 TRBJ2-1 TRBV6-5 CASTHGGETQFF TGTGCCAGCACCCATGGGGGGGAAACCCAGTTCTTC
NA NA TRBJ2-2 TRBV15 CATRNLVGAALTGELFF TGTGCCACCAGGAACCTTGTAGGAGCGGCGCTCACCGGGGAGCTGTTTTTT
once NA TRBJ2-7 TRBV6-5 CASSSTTALGNEQYF TGTGCCAGCAGTTCCACGACAGCTCTTGGGAACGAGCAGTACTTC
NA NA TRBJ1-6 TRBV28 CASSFRGSNSPLHF TGTGCCAGCAGTTTTCGGGGATCAAATTCACCCCTCCACTTT
NA TRBD1 TRBJ2-3 TRBV7-6 CASSPNIPGTGDDTQYF TGTGCCAGCAGTCCGAACATCCCCGGGACAGGGGACGATACGCAGTATTTT
NA TRBD1 TRBJ1-1 TRBV6-4 CASSAGTGGNTEAFF TGTGCCAGCAGTGCCGGGACAGGGGGCAATACTGAAGCTTTCTTT
once NA TRBJ2-1 TRBV6-2/TRBV6-3 CASSYSTGRGFF TGTGCCAGCAGTTACTCGACAGGTCGCGGGTTCTTC
NA TRBD1 TRBJ1-1 TRBV30 CAWSVGDSRGNTEAFF TGTGCCTGGAGTGTAGGGGACAGCAGGGGAAACACTGAAGCTTTCTTT
NA TRBD2 TRBJ2-5 TRBV6-2/TRBV6-3 CASSKRERETQYF TGTGCCAGCAGTAAGCGGGAGCGGGAGACCCAGTACTTC
NA TRBD1 TRBJ1-6 TRBV30 CAWSPGQHAPLHF TGTGCCTGGAGTCCGGGACAGCACGCACCCCTCCACTTT
NA NA TRBJ2-5 TRBV29-1 CSATIGGAETQYF TGCAGCGCTACGATTGGTGGGGCAGAGACCCAGTACTTC
NA TRBD2 TRBJ2-3 TRBV5-4 CASSLRRGGGTDTQYF TGTGCCAGCAGCTTGAGGAGGGGAGGGGGCACAGATACGCAGTATTTT
few TRBD2 TRBJ2-7 TRBV5-1 CASSGDLAGGTYEQYF TGCGCCAGCAGCGGGGACCTAGCGGGGGGAACCTACGAGCAGTACTTC
NA TRBD2 TRBJ2-5 TRBV3-1/TRBV3-2 CASSHLLAGEYQETQYF TGTGCCAGCAGCCACCTTCTAGCGGGCGAGTACCAAGAGACCCAGTACTTC
NA TRBD1 TRBJ2-7 TRBV3-1/TRBV3-2 CASSPWTGGAYEQYF TGTGCCAGCAGCCCATGGACAGGGGGCGCATACGAGCAGTACTTC
NA NA TRBJ2-7 TRBV10-3 CAISEGTWDVYEQYF TGTGCCATCAGTGAGGGGACTTGGGACGTTTACGAGCAGTACTTC
NA TRBD1 TRBJ2-7 TRBV7-6 CASSLAGTGGDEQYF TGTGCCAGCAGCTTAGCGGGGACAGGGGGCGACGAGCAGTACTTC
NA TRBD2 TRBJ2-1 TRBV12-5 CASAPQREGLEQFF TGTGCTAGTGCCCCTCAACGGGAGGGCCTTGAGCAGTTCTTC
once TRBD2 TRBJ2-7 TRBV7-2 CASSLRGVATPNEQYF TGTGCCAGCAGCCTCCGGGGGGTAGCCACGCCGAACGAGCAGTACTTC
NA NA TRBJ2-4 TRBV18 CASSPSRAEGARAYF TGTGCCAGCTCACCCTCCCGAGCGGAGGGGGCGAGGGCGTACTTC
NA NA TRBJ1-4 TRBV7-2 CASSLVVGANEKLFF TGTGCCAGCAGCTTAGTGGTGGGGGCTAATGAAAAACTGTTTTTT
NA NA TRBJ1-3 TRBV11-2 CASRAAGISGNTIYF TGTGCCAGCAGGGCCGCCGGGATTTCTGGAAACACCATATATTTT
few NA TRBJ2-7 TRBV7-2 CASSLAGSGEQYF TGTGCCAGCAGCTTAGCGGGCAGTGGAGAGCAGTACTTC
NA NA TRBJ2-3 TRBV5-4 CASSLFSGTDTQYF TGTGCCAGCAGCTTGTTTAGCGGCACAGATACGCAGTATTTT
NA TRBD2 TRBJ2-7 TRBV6-2/TRBV6-3 CASSSVTSGRAYEQYF TGTGCCAGCAGTTCCGTGACTAGCGGGAGAGCGTACGAGCAGTACTTC
few NA TRBJ1-3 TRBV4-3 CASSQDHGGSGNTIYF TGCGCCAGCAGCCAAGATCACGGGGGCTCTGGAAACACCATATATTTT
NA NA TRBJ2-1 TRBV11-2 CASSLGSSGTTGEQFF TGTGCCAGCAGCTTAGGTAGTAGCGGTACAACGGGTGAGCAGTTCTTC
NA NA TRBJ2-7 TRBV15 CATSIGRGEQYF TGTGCCACCAGCATAGGGAGAGGCGAGCAGTACTTC
NA NA TRBJ2-3 TRBV7-2 CASSFRGTDTQYF TGTGCCAGCAGCTTTAGGGGTACAGATACGCAGTATTTT
NA NA TRBJ2-7 TRBV5-5 CASIPDLPPYEQYF TGTGCCAGCATTCCGGATTTGCCACCCTACGAGCAGTACTTC
NA NA TRBJ2-3 TRBV7-3 CASSLRPSTGGDTQYF TGTGCCAGCAGCTTACGGCCGTCAACTGGAGGAGATACGCAGTATTTT
NA TRBD1 TRBJ1-4 TRBV7-9 CASSLAVGQGFEKLFF TGTGCCAGCAGCTTAGCTGTGGGACAGGGGTTTGAAAAACTGTTTTTT
NA NA TRBJ1-5 TRBV7-6 CASSLGLGQPQHF TGTGCCAGCAGCTTAGGTTTAGGCCAGCCCCAGCATTTT
NA NA TRBJ2-7 TRBV7-3 CASSAGNTYEQYF TGTGCCAGCAGCGCCGGTAATACCTACGAGCAGTACTTC
many NA TRBJ2-7 TRBV25-1 CASSDNRGTSRFYEQYF TGTGCCAGCAGTGATAATAGAGGAACATCCAGATTTTACGAGCAGTACTTC
NA NA TRBJ1-4 TRBV30 CAWTGTPNEKLFF TGTGCCTGGACCGGGACACCTAATGAAAAACTGTTTTTT
NA NA TRBJ2-7 TRBV18 CASSSAYEQYF TGTGCCAGCTCGTCCGCCTACGAGCAGTACTTC
NA TRBD2 TRBJ2-7 TRBV4-1 CASSEGHGLAGGPRYEQYF TGCGCCAGCAGCGAAGGGCACGGACTAGCGGGAGGGCCACGGTACGAGCAGTACTTC
NA NA TRBJ2-7 TRBV19 CASTPGRGGYEQYF TGTGCCAGTACCCCCGGCAGGGGTGGTTACGAGCAGTACTTC